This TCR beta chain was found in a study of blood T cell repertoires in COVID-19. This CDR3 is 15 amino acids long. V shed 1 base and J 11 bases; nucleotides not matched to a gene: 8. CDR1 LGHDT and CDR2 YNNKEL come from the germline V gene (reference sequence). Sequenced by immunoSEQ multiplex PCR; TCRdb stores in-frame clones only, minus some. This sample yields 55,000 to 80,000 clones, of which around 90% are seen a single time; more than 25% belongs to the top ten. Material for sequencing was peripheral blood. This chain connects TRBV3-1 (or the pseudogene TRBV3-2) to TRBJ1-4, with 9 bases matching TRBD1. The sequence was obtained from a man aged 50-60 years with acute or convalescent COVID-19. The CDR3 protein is CASSQAGTGMRKLFF. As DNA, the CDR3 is TGTGCCAGCAGCCAAGCCGGGACAGGGATGAGGAAACTGTTTTTT.